This T cell receptor (beta chain) was sequenced for a study of Ad26.COV2.S vaccination and SARS-CoV-2 variants. Profiling relied on immunoSEQ multiplex PCR, and the TCRdb table lists in-frame clones only, not all of them. Among more than 85,000 clones listed, around three quarters were seen once. V shed 0 bases and J shed 5 bases, with 20 bases lying between them. CDR1 SGHNT and CDR2 YYREEE come from the germline V gene (reference sequence). The CDR3 sequence is 17 residues long. Sequencing was performed on peripheral blood, taken after recovery from COVID-19. This sequence originates from a human donor who had recovered from COVID-19. The J gene is TRBJ2-5, the V gene TRBV5-4; the D gene could be TRBD1 or TRBD2 (6 bases each). The CDR3 here is CASSLDSAGPQGETQYF. The CDR3 coding sequence is TGTGCCAGCAGCTTGGATTCGGCGGGGCCGCAGGGGGAGACCCAGTACTTC.